The rows below give T cell receptor beta chains drawn from one sample of a study of blood T cell repertoires in COVID-19. Libraries were prepared by immunoSEQ multiplex PCR; TCRdb keeps only in-frame clonotypes and omits some of them. Counted here are approximately 180,000 clones, about 88% occurring once; the ten biggest clones make up under 3%. Sequenced sample: PBMCs or T cells enriched from blood (not recorded which). Source of these receptors: a woman aged 40 to 49 with acute COVID-19. Both conserved end residues are part of each CDR3. A D gene is named only where the DNA matches it firmly. Some rows mark clone size as missing; the rest say once, few, many or name a class of expanded clone.

TRBV19	-	-	TRBJ1-1	TGTGCCAGTAGTATTTCCCCGACAGCGAACACTGAAGCTTTCTTT	CASSISPTANTEAFF
TRBV9	-	TRBD2	TRBJ2-2	TGTGCCAGCAGCGCACTAGCGGGAGCGCCGAACACCGGGGAGCTGTTTTTT	CASSALAGAPNTGELFF
TRBV4-2	-	TRBD2	TRBJ2-1	TGTGCCAGCAGCCAAGAAGTCCTAGCGGGTAGCAATGAGCAGTTCTTC	CASSQEVLAGSNEQFF
TRBV30	-	TRBD1	TRBJ1-2	TGTGCCTGGAGTAGGGACAGGGCCTCCCGGTTGTATGGCTACACCTTC	CAWSRDRASRLYGYTF
TRBV11-2	once	-	TRBJ2-5	TGTGCCAGCAGCCCGCGACCAGGGGACGTGACCCAGTACTTC	CASSPRPGDVTQYF
TRBV7-2	-	TRBD2	TRBJ2-7	TGTGCCAGCAGACTCGGGACTAGCGGGAGCGCCGAGCAGTACTTC	CASRLGTSGSAEQYF
TRBV2	-	-	TRBJ1-1	TGTGCCAGCAGTGTTTCGGACACTGAAGCTTTCTTT	CASSVSDTEAFF
TRBV3-1/TRBV3-2	-	-	TRBJ2-5	TGTGCCAGCAGCCTTAACAGGTTACAAGAGACCCAGTACTTC	CASSLNRLQETQYF
TRBV21-1	-	-	TRBJ1-5	TGTGCCAGCAGCAACCAACAGGGGCGGTGGAGCAATCAGCCCCAGCATTTT	CASSNQQGRWSNQPQHF
TRBV27	-	-	TRBJ1-6	TGTGCCAGCAGACGAAACCGGGACTCCTATAATTCACCCCTCCACTTT	CASRRNRDSYNSPLHF
TRBV5-1	-	TRBD2	TRBJ2-1	TGCGCCAGCAGCGGGAGGGGACTAGCGGGAGGCAGCTCCTACAATGAGCAGTTCTTC	CASSGRGLAGGSSYNEQFF
TRBV7-9	-	-	TRBJ2-2	TGTGCCAGCAGCCTCACCTCTACGGCCGGGGAGCTGTTTTTT	CASSLTSTAGELFF
TRBV9	few	TRBD1	TRBJ1-2	TGTGCCAGCAGCGTAGTGGACAGGGGGCCTTTCTATGGCTACACCTTC	CASSVVDRGPFYGYTF
TRBV12-3/TRBV12-4	-	-	TRBJ1-2	TGTGCCAGCAGCATTTTGGGGGGGTATGGCTACACCTTC	CASSILGGYGYTF
TRBV18	-	-	TRBJ2-3	TGTGCCAGCTCACCCCGGGATCCCAGCACAGATACGCAGTATTTT	CASSPRDPSTDTQYF
TRBV5-1	-	-	TRBJ2-7	TGCGCCAGCAGCCCGCGGAGGGGCATATCCCGAGGGGACGAGCAGTACTTC	CASSPRRGISRGDEQYF
TRBV6-2/TRBV6-3	-	-	TRBJ2-5	TGTGCCAGCGGTTCCCGTGAGACCCAGTACTTC	CASGSRETQYF